The 13 T cell receptor beta chains given below trace back to one sample, sequenced in a study of vaccination and CD4 T cells after COVID-19. An Oncomine TCR Beta short-read assay was used to sequence the DNA from cultured CD4+ T cells. TCRdb re-called the PCR reads with MiXCR, one entry per CDR3 protein. The sample consists of some 7,000 distinct CDR3 sequences, around 47% of them appearing once. Regarding treatment: approximately nine-day PBMC culture with coronavirus spike peptide pools or control peptides (ViraFEST assay). Samples of CD4+ T cells were obtained from the unexposed donor before the COVID-19 pandemic (2011-2018). No antigen is known for these receptors. Material for sequencing was CD4+ T cells from blood, cultured in vitro. These receptors all stem from a human donor in good health.

V usage is TRBV20-1 and J usage is TRBJ2-5; 12 positions match TRBD2. J was trimmed by 5 bases and V by 5 bases; bases with no gene match: 6. The CDR3 spans 14 residues. Germline CDR1 DFQATT, CDR2 SNEGSKA (reference sequence). The CDR3 DNA sequence: TGCAGTGCTGCACTAGCGGGGGGTTTGGAGACCCAGTACTTC. Translation: CSAALAGGLETQYF.

The chain uses TRBV7-9 and TRBJ2-1; D unclear. Trimming took 2 bases from V and 9 from J, leaving 14 bases between them. This CDR3 is built from 14 residues. Germline V gene data show CDR1 as SEHNR and CDR2 as FQNEAQ (reference sequence). The CDR3 is CASSLILGSTEQFF. For the CDR3, the DNA is TGTGCCAGCAGCTTAATCCTCGGTAGTACTGAGCAGTTCTTC.

This chain connects TRBV6-4 to TRBJ1-6, with D possibly being TRBD1 (5 bases). There are 15 residues in the CDR3. Germline V gene data show CDR1 as MRHNA and CDR2 as SNTAGT. V was pared by 8 bases and J by 0 bases, with 11 bases between. The CDR3 DNA sequence: TGTGCCAGCGCTCGACAGAGCTCCTATAATTCACCCCTCCACTTT. Translated: CASARQSSYNSPLHF.

J is TRBJ2-2 and V is TRBV19; D remains unclear. This CDR3 region has 12 residues. The ends were cut back, 4 bases at V and 0 bases at J, with 0 bases in the middle. The V gene's germline CDR1 is LNHDA and CDR2 SQIVND (reference sequence). The CDR3 nucleotides read TGTGCCAGTAGTACGAACACCGGGGAGCTGTTTTTT. It yields the protein CASSTNTGELFF.

The CDR3 protein is CSARRSQGGNEKLFF. The CDR3 DNA reads TGCAGTGCTAGAAGGTCACAGGGGGGAAATGAAAAACTGTTTTTT. The V call is TRBV20-1, the J call TRBJ1-4; 8 bases are a match to TRBD1. V was pared by 2 bases and J by 5 bases, with 7 bases of the junction left unmatched. Germline V gene lookup returns CDR1 DFQATT and CDR2 SNEGSKA (reference sequence). The CDR3 loop spans 15 amino acids.

V usage is TRBV20-1 and J usage is TRBJ2-7; no clear D gene. The CDR3 contains 12 residues. Germline V gene data show CDR1 as DFQATT and CDR2 as SNEGSKA (reference sequence). Trimming pared 3 bases from V and 2 bases from J, leaving 8 bases between. The CDR3 DNA follows: TGCAGTGCTAGGTCGAGTCCCTACGAGCAGTACTTC. Its protein is CSARSSPYEQYF.

V gene TRBV27 combines with J gene TRBJ2-7; D may be TRBD2 (5 bases). Deletions cut 6 bases from V and 3 bases from J, with 12 bases between. In germline, CDR1 is MNHEY, CDR2 SMNVEV (reference sequence). The CDR3 runs 13 residues. In nucleotides, the CDR3 is TGTGCCAGCAGGAGGCGGGCTGGCTACGAGCAGTACTTC. This gives the protein CASRRRAGYEQYF.

The chain employs TRBV6-1 and TRBJ1-4; D is perhaps TRBD1 (5 bases). Germline V gene lookup returns CDR1 MNHNS and CDR2 SASEGT. The CDR3 is 13 residues long. Trimming took off 7 bases at V and 7 bases at J, with 13 bases between the two ends. The CDR3 loop is CASMGQITEKLFF. The CDR3 nucleotides are TGTGCCAGCATGGGGCAGATCACTGAAAAACTGTTTTTT.

This chain uses TRBV20-1 with TRBJ2-7; maybe TRBD1 (6 bases). Germline CDR1 DFQATT, CDR2 SNEGSKA (reference sequence). V was shortened by 3 bases and J by 0 bases, with 9 bases between the two germline ends. The CDR3 has 13 residues. The CDR3 nucleotides are TGCAGTGCTAGTGGACAGAACTCCTACGAGCAGTACTTC. It codes for CSASGQNSYEQYF.

Points on this clonotype: Germline and junction disagree at one end, which may indicate a read error. This sequence joins TRBV7-9 and TRBJ2-5; 8 bases are shared with TRBD1. The V gene's germline CDR1 is SEHNR and CDR2 FQNEAQ (reference sequence). The CDR3 runs to 14 residues. The CDR3 region has the DNA TGTGCCAGCAGCCTAGCAGGGGGCGTGGAGACCCAGTACTTC. This encodes CASSLAGGVETQYF.

The chain combines TRBV10-1 with TRBJ2-3, with a tentative D call TRBD2 (6 bases). The germline gives CDR1 WNHNN, CDR2 SYGVQD (reference sequence). V lost 5 bases and J lost 0, with 9 bases in between. The CDR3 is 14 amino acids. The CDR3 nucleotides are TGCGCCAGCAGTCGGGGGTCCAGCACAGATACGCAGTATTTT. This encodes CASSRGSSTDTQYF.

This sequence joins TRBV5-4 and TRBJ2-1; D unclear. The CDR3 has 17 residues. Deletions cut 4 bases from V and 1 base from J, with 18 bases between. Germline CDR1 is SGHNT and CDR2 is YYREEE (reference sequence). CDR3 loop: CASSNPFRSSSYNEQFF. The CDR3 DNA is TGTGCCAGCAGCAATCCCTTCAGGAGTTCATCCTACAATGAGCAGTTCTTC.

The rearrangement links TRBV20-1 to TRBJ2-2; no firm D call. This CDR3 has 14 residues. CDR1 is DFQATT, CDR2 SNEGSKA, per germline (reference sequence). Trimming stripped 3 bases from V and 5 bases from J, with 13 bases between. The CDR3 DNA sequence: TGCAGTGCTAGTATTGAGCCCCTGACCGGGGAGCTGTTTTTT. It encodes CSASIEPLTGELFF.